One sample yielded the 16 T cell receptor beta chains listed below, sequenced in a study of beta chain features in type 1 diabetes (dated by TCRdb to about 2018). The library was prepared using the immunoSEQ multiplex PCR assay. All of the isolated RNA was reverse transcribed with the High Capacity cDNA Reverse Transcription Kit, so expressed TCRB transcripts were sequenced. As stored in TCRdb, this immuneACCESS dataset retains in-frame rearrangements with V and J assigned. A fraction of the clones does not appear; measured against another copy, unresolved V genes explain less than half of the discrepancy, and the remainder lacks a known reason. The sample profile shows 140,000 to 150,000 clones; 10% of them were found once. Under 1.5% of the sample comes from the top ten. What was sequenced was naive CD4+ T cells from blood. The cell subset or site label of this sample denotes: true naive CD4+ T cells. These receptors came from a man aged 18 to 29 in good health.

This clone has only a few counts. This CDR3 is CASKTGDSQPQHF. CDR3 nucleotides: TGTGCCAGCAAAACGGGTGACAGCCAGCCCCAGCATTTT. This chain uses TRBV6-5 with TRBJ1-5, with D perhaps TRBD1 (5 bases). Germline CDR1 is MNHEY and CDR2 is SVGAGI. Trimming removed 7 bases at V and 7 bases at J, with 14 bases between. The CDR3 length is 13 residues.

This clone was seen only a few times. The V and J genes are TRBV2 and TRBJ1-5, with D possibly matching TRBD1 (6 bases). The germline V gene has CDR1 SNHLY and CDR2 FYNNEI. CDR3 length: 15 amino acids. V dropped 4 bases and J dropped 2 bases, with 12 bases sitting between them. CDR3 sequence: CASSGSSGGNQPQHF. The CDR3 DNA follows: TGTGCCAGCAGTGGATCCTCAGGGGGCAATCAGCCCCAGCATTTT.

This clone showed up just a few times. The chain couples TRBV6-1 to TRBJ1-5; 7 bases map to TRBD1. The trim removed 4 bases at V and 0 bases at J, leaving 9 bases unmatched. This CDR3 has 17 amino acids. Germline CDR1 MNHNS, CDR2 SASEGT. The chain's CDR3 is CASSGGQRTFSNQPQHF. For the CDR3, the DNA is TGTGCCAGCAGTGGGGGACAGAGAACCTTTAGCAATCAGCCCCAGCATTTT.

The chain carries TRBV19 and TRBJ1-5, with D unclear. Germline values: CDR1 LNHDA, CDR2 SQIVND (reference sequence). V gave up 6 bases and J gave up 4 bases, with 16 bases separating them. The CDR3 spans 15 residues. CDR3 coding DNA: TGTGCCAGTAGACCCGGTTCCGTAGCAAATCAGCCCCAGCATTTT. As protein: CASRPGSVANQPQHF. The complete variable domain, with remaining parts taken from reference TRBV19 and TRBJ1-5, reads DGGITQSPKYLFRKEGQNVTLSCEQNLNHDAMYWYRQDPGQGLRLIYYSQIVNDFQKGDIAEGYSVSREKKESFPLTVTSAQKNPTAFYLCASRPGSVANQPQHFGDGTRLSIL.

This clone was detected many times. The chain couples TRBV28 to TRBJ2-3, with 12 bases aligning to TRBD2. The CDR3 is 15 amino acids. V gave up 5 bases and J gave up 5 bases; unmatched junction bases: 5. CDR1 MDHEN and CDR2 SYDVKM come from the germline V gene. CDR3 residues: CASSPSGGAGDTQYF. In DNA, the CDR3 is TGTGCCAGCAGTCCTAGCGGGGGGGCCGGAGATACGCAGTATTTT.

The chain links TRBV4-1 to TRBJ1-2; D not resolved. Germline lookup yields CDR1 MGHRA and CDR2 YSYEKL. V was trimmed by 4 bases and J by 6 bases, leaving 21 bases between them. The CDR3 length is 16 residues. The CDR3 region is CASSLLRAAGRDGYTF. DNA of the CDR3: TGCGCCAGCAGCCTCCTGAGAGCAGCAGGTCGCGATGGCTACACCTTC.

The chain joins TRBV7-2 to TRBJ2-3, with 10 bases fitting TRBD1. Germline assignment: CDR1 SGHTA and CDR2 FQGNSA. The V and J ends lost 4 bases and 7 bases, in that order; junction bases with no gene match: 5. The CDR3 runs to 14 residues. The CDR3 DNA sequence: TGTGCCAGCAGCTCCGGGACAGGGGCATATACGCAGTATTTT. This translates into CASSSGTGAYTQYF.

This clone occurred many times. The V gene is TRBV7-9, the J gene TRBJ2-1, with a possible D match to TRBD2 (5 bases). The V gene lost 10 bases and the J gene lost 0 bases, with 10 bases spanning the gap. This CDR3 has 13 residues. In germline, CDR1 is SEHNR, CDR2 FQNEAQ (reference sequence). CDR3 protein: CATSSSSYNEQFF. For the CDR3, the DNA is TGTGCCACTAGCTCCAGCTCCTACAATGAGCAGTTCTTC.

This clone was seen many times. The chain uses TRBV4-3 and TRBJ1-2; perhaps TRBD1 as D (5 bases). CDR1 LGHNA and CDR2 YSLEER come from the germline V gene. Deletions cut 0 bases from V and 5 bases from J, with 13 bases between. CDR3 length: 15 amino acids. CDR3 coding DNA: TGCGCCAGCAGCCAAGAAGCAGGGAAGATATATGGCTACACCTTC. Protein product: CASSQEAGKIYGYTF.

This clone has only a few counts. In DNA, the CDR3 is TGTGCCAGCAGCTCCGGGGGGACAGGGCACTACGAGCAGTACTTC. Encoded protein: CASSSGGTGHYEQYF. This sequence joins TRBV5-4 and TRBJ2-7; TRBD1 aligns across 9 bases. The CDR3 has 15 residues. Germline V gene lookup returns CDR1 SGHNT and CDR2 YYREEE (reference sequence). With V trimmed by 3 bases and J by 3 bases, 7 bases remained unmatched.

Ten or more counts support this clone. Here the CDR3 DNA reads TGTGCCAGCTCACTTTCCGGGGGGCAGCTGAGGAATGAGCAGTTCTTC. Translation gives CASSLSGGQLRNEQFF. The chain is built from TRBV18 and TRBJ2-1, with D maybe TRBD2 (7 bases). V shed 4 bases and J shed 7 bases, with 20 bases lying between them. The CDR3 totals 16 residues. Germline CDR1 KGHSH, CDR2 LQKENI.

There are a few counts of this clone. The chain links TRBV11-3 to TRBJ2-5, with D perhaps matching TRBD1 (5 bases). Germline V gene data show CDR1 as SGHNT and CDR2 as YENEEA. The length of the CDR3 is 13 residues. Trimming removed 2 bases from V and 5 bases from J, with 9 bases in between. CDR3 coding DNA: TGTGCCAGCAGCTTATCAGGGTTGGAGACCCAGTACTTC. Protein product: CASSLSGLETQYF.

V gene TRBV9 combines with J gene TRBJ2-3; no definite D call. CDR3 length equals 12 residues. Germline CDR1 SGDLS, CDR2 YYNGEE. The V end lost 4 bases, the J end lost 3 bases, and 6 bases lay between the germline ends. The chain's CDR3 is CASSQETDTQYF. CDR3 coding DNA: TGTGCCAGCAGCCAGGAAACAGATACGCAGTATTTT.

This clone came up a few times. This sequence joins TRBV2 and TRBJ2-7; TRBD1 matches at 10 bases. This CDR3 contains 14 residues. Germline V gene sequence: CDR1 SNHLY, CDR2 FYNNEI. The trim removed 4 bases at V and 1 base at J, leaving 1 base unmatched. In DNA, the CDR3 is TGTGCCAGCAGTGCGGGACAGGGGTCCTACGAGCAGTACTTC. It translates to CASSAGQGSYEQYF.

This clone has more than one count but fewer than ten. This chain connects TRBV18 to TRBJ2-7; TRBD2 aligns across 9 bases. The CDR3 runs 16 residues. CDR1 KGHSH and CDR2 LQKENI come from the germline V gene. J lost 3 bases, V lost 5 bases, and 11 bases had no gene match. DNA for the CDR3: TGTGCCAGCTCAACACTCCTTAGCGGGGGAGGCTACGAGCAGTACTTC. Translating gives CASSTLLSGGGYEQYF.

The chain employs TRBV7-3 and TRBJ2-1; 13 bases map to TRBD2. The trim removed 4 bases at V and 5 bases at J, leaving 5 bases unmatched. Germline CDR1 SGHTA, CDR2 FQGTGA. The CDR3 is 16 amino acids. The CDR3 coding sequence is TGTGCCAGCAGCTCCGGACTAGCGGGGGCCCACAATGAGCAGTTCTTC. Amino acids: CASSSGLAGAHNEQFF. The full variable domain, its missing parts supplied by reference TRBV7-3 and TRBJ2-1, is GAGVSQTPSNKVTEKGKYVELRCDPISGHTALYWYRQSLGQGPEFLIYFQGTGAADDSGLPNDRFFAVRPEGSVSTLKIQRTERGDSAVYLCASSSGLAGAHNEQFFGPGTRLTVL.